The 8 T cell receptor beta chains below all came from one sample that was sequenced in a study of regulatory T cells in long-lasting Graves disease. Time point of the sample: newly diagnosed GD, antithyroid drugs for less than 3 months. PBMC-derived RNA was used for the TCR library. In building TCR beta libraries, iRepertoire HTBI primers were used together with Arm-PCR of CDR3 regions. TCRdb used MiXCR to reprocess the multiplex PCR reads, holding one entry per CDR3 protein. The sample lists roughly 610,000 distinct CDR3 sequences, approximately 15% occurring once. These same records also appear under a second study, on T cells in Graves' hyperthyroidism and ophthalmopathy.

Here the sequenced sample was peripheral blood mononuclear cells (PBMCs), taken at new diagnosis, from a patient treated with antithyroid drugs. The receptors were sampled from a woman in her 30s with Graves disease.

This clonotype was seen repeatedly, ten times or more. CDR3 amino acids: CASSPEVRVSGQFF. The CDR3 DNA sequence: TGTGCCAGCAGCCCGGAGGTGCGGGTTTCTGGGCAGTTCTTC. The chain employs TRBV7-9 and TRBJ2-1; maybe TRBD2 (5 bases). The ends were cut back, 5 bases at V and 12 bases at J, with 20 bases in the middle. This CDR3 region has 14 residues. Germline CDR1 is SEHNR and CDR2 is FQNEAQ (reference sequence).

V usage is TRBV12-3 or TRBV12-4 and J usage is TRBJ1-2; D unclear. The CDR3 has 15 amino acids. Trimming cost V 8 bases and J 5 bases, with 21 bases left between them. CDR3: CASAVGRRPIYGYTF. CDR3 bases: TGTGCCAGCGCCGTAGGGAGAAGGCCCATTTATGGCTACACCTTC.

The rearrangement joins TRBV30 to TRBJ1-1, with a possible D match to TRBD1 (6 bases). CDR1 is GTSNPN, CDR2 SVGIG, per germline (reference sequence). The CDR3 runs to 13 residues. Trimming took 4 bases from V and 2 from J, leaving 11 bases between them. CDR3 coding DNA: TGTGCCTGGACTAGGACAGCAAACACTGAAGCTTTCTTT. It specifies CAWTRTANTEAFF.

This clonotype was counted many times. CDR3 sequence reads: CASSRDAGTDTQYF. DNA for the CDR3: TGCGCCAGCAGCAGGGACGCGGGAACAGATACGCAGTATTTT. The gene calls are TRBV5-1 and TRBJ2-3; possibly TRBD2 for D (6 bases). CDR1 is SGHRS and CDR2 is YFSETQ in the germline V gene. The CDR3 is 14 amino acids. The germline V and J ends were trimmed by 4 bases and 3 bases, with 12 bases remaining between them.

This clonotype was detected a few times. The chain combines TRBV7-2 with TRBJ1-3; D perhaps matches TRBD1 (5 bases). The CDR3 has 14 amino acids. V was trimmed by 2 bases and J by 8 bases, leaving 13 bases between them. The germline V gene encodes CDR1 SGHTA and CDR2 FQGNSA. The CDR3 region is CASSLSREADTIYF. The CDR3 DNA reads TGTGCCAGCAGCTTATCCAGGGAAGCAGACACCATATATTTT.

Details on this clonotype: A read error may be the cause here, since a much bigger clone is one base away. This chain uses TRBV20-1 with TRBJ2-7; 10 nucleotides agree with TRBD1. The CDR3 is made up of 13 amino acids. Unmatched junction bases numbered 9, after V lost 8 bases and J lost 5 bases. Germline CDR1 DFQATT, CDR2 SNEGSKA (reference sequence). In DNA form, the CDR3 reads TGCAGTACTGTCCGGGACAGGGGTAACGAGCAGTACTTC. Translated, it gives CSTVRDRGNEQYF.

The table lists this clonotype with many counts. The chain has TRBV28 and TRBJ2-1; TRBD2 agrees at 8 bases. CDR3 size: 17 residues. Germline CDR1 reads MDHEN; CDR2 reads SYDVKM. J gave up 5 bases and V 7 bases, and 16 bases lay outside the gene matches. DNA of the CDR3: TGTGCCAGCACCCCACTCGGGGCGGGAGGTGGTAACAATGAGCAGTTCTTC. It codes for CASTPLGAGGGNNEQFF.

This clonotype occurred many times. This chain joins TRBV28 and TRBJ2-1, with 8 bases that match TRBD2. From germline, CDR1 is MDHEN and CDR2 SYDVKM. V was pared by 5 bases and J by 0 bases, with 3 bases of the junction left unmatched. The CDR3 covers 15 residues. The CDR3 loop is CASSKSGSSYNEQFF. The CDR3 DNA reads as TGTGCCAGCAGTAAAAGCGGGAGCTCCTACAATGAGCAGTTCTTC.